This T cell receptor (beta chain) was recorded in a study of T-cell reconstitution after alpha-beta-depleted transplantation in children. Overall study results and limits: It was surviving recipient T cells and thymic progenitors that gave some patients high TCRbeta diversity at day 60. Counts and diversity of T cells one year after transplant came mostly from newly produced T cells.

Preparation of the TCRbeta library was carried out with unique molecular identifiers. TCRdb re-derived calls from the PCR reads in MiXCR, one entry per CDR3 protein. The table records almost 250,000 distinct CDR3 sequences, roughly 25% of them present only once. The CDR3 has 14 amino acids. Germline CDR1 reads DFQATT; CDR2 reads SNEGSKA (reference sequence). J gave up 4 bases and V 4 bases, and 9 bases lay outside the gene matches. Remarks on this clonotype: The antigen is undetermined.

The V call is TRBV20-1, the J call TRBJ1-2; 7 bases map to TRBD1. This material consisted of PBMCs, taken before TCRalphabeta/CD19-depleted stem cell transplant. This clonotype was obtained from a girl aged 2 to 10 with Fanconi anemia, due to receive a stem cell transplant. Written as DNA, the CDR3 is TGCAGTGCTACTAGGGACAGTACATCCTATGGCTACACCTTC. Encoded protein: CSATRDSTSYGYTF.